This passage covers 15 T cell receptor beta chains from one sample sequenced in a study of tissue T cells after allogeneic stem cell transplantation. As to time point: mouse harvest day 7 after allogeneic transplant. Each mouse received 10^7 T-cell-depleted marrow cells plus 10^6 splenic CD5+ T cells by tail vein. Sequencing used immunoSEQ multiplex PCR; TCRdb keeps in-frame clones, though not all of them. The sample includes thousands of clones, approximately 50% seen only once; the top ten take more than 3%. Sequencing was performed on gut tissue. The receptors shown here come from a female BALB/c mouse given C57BL/6 T cells with graft-versus-host disease after an allogeneic hematopoietic cell transplant.

Relative to its sample, this clone is medium-sized. The genes are named according to mouse. The read is 1 residue too short to cover the CDR3 end, so that end is filled in from the germline J gene. The rearrangement links TRBV4 to TRBJ2-7, with 11 bases that match TRBD2. CDR1 and CDR2 from the germline V gene are LGHDT and YNNKQL (reference sequence). V dropped 4 bases and J dropped 2; count of bases not matched to a gene: 1. The CDR3 sequence is 14 residues long. Partial CDR3 DNA: TGTGCCAGCAGCTGGGACTGGGGGACCTATGAACAGTAC. It is translated as CASSWDWGTYEQY. The CDR3 in its entirety is CASSWDWGTYEQYF.

With respect to this clone: Gene names are mouse gene names. The sequence runs out 1 residue before the end of the CDR3; the remainder is reconstructed from the germline J gene. The V call is TRBV3, the J call TRBJ1-1; D may be TRBD1 (5 bases). The germline V and J ends were trimmed by 4 bases and 0 bases, with 9 bases remaining between them. Germline V gene data show CDR1 as SNHLY and CDR2 as FYNGKV (reference sequence). This CDR3 is built from 14 residues. The part of the CDR3 DNA that was read is TGTGCCAGCAGCTCGACAGTTGCAAACACAGAAGTCTTC. It specifies CASSSTVANTEVF. The CDR3, in full, reads CASSSTVANTEVFF. Using reference TRBV3 and TRBJ1-1 for the parts outside the CDR3, the full variable domain is GPKVLQIPSHQIIDMGQMVTLNCDPVSNHLYFYWYKQILGQQMEFLVNFYNGKVMEKSKLFKDQFSVERPDGSYFTLKIQPTALEDSAVYFCASSSTVANTEVFFGKGTRLTVV.

With regard to this clone: Gene names follow the mouse nomenclature. The CDR3 end lies 1 residue beyond the end of the read and is filled in from the germline J gene. The V call is TRBV3, the J call TRBJ2-4; TRBD2 agrees at 7 bases. There are 14 residues in the CDR3. Germline V gene lookup returns CDR1 SNHLY and CDR2 FYNGKV (reference sequence). V was clipped by 1 base and J by 4 bases; unmatched bases: 2. The CDR3 DNA, read in part, is TGTGCCAGCAGCTTAGGACTGGGAAAAAACACCTTGTAC. Protein product: CASSLGLGKNTLY. The full CDR3 is CASSLGLGKNTLYF.

Comment on this clone: Gene names follow the mouse nomenclature. CDR3 bases read: TGTGCCAGCAGTGATGCAGGGACATACCAAGACACCCAGTAC. The encoded protein is CASSDAGTYQDTQY. Given in full, the CDR3 is CASSDAGTYQDTQYF. This chain uses TRBV13-1 with TRBJ2-5, with TRBD1 as a possible D gene (6 bases). The CDR3 end is not reached by the read, which stops 1 residue before it; the germline J gene fills it in. The CDR3 covers 15 residues. Germline-derived CDR1 and CDR2 are NSHNY and SYGAGN. Trimming pared 0 bases from V and 1 base from J, leaving 9 bases between.

Turning to this clone: Genes and germline are mouse. Read coverage stops 1 residue before the CDR3 terminus; the germline J gene supplies the remainder. The chain couples TRBV24 to TRBJ2-2, with D possibly matching TRBD1 (7 bases). Germline V gene data show CDR1 as KGHTA and CDR2 as FRNEEI. This CDR3 contains 16 residues. V lost 0 bases to trimming and J lost 3 bases, with 11 bases between them. This CDR3 reads CASSLYRRGHTGQLYF. The part of the CDR3 DNA that was read is TGTGCCAGCAGTCTGTATAGGAGGGGGCACACCGGGCAGCTCTAC.

This clone is large in the sample. Genes and germline come from the mouse. The CDR3 is cut off 1 residue early in the read; its end comes from the germline J gene. The chain is built from TRBV13-3 and TRBJ2-7, with 7 bases identical to TRBD1. The CDR3 is 13 amino acids. From germline, CDR1 is NNHDY and CDR2 SYVADS. With V trimmed by 2 bases and J by 3 bases, 2 bases remained unmatched. The CDR3 loop is CASSDRGIYEQYF. The covered CDR3 bases are TGTGCCAGCAGTGACAGGGGGATCTATGAACAGTAC.

Note on this clone: Gene names denote mouse genes. The CDR3 extends 1 residue past the end of the read, so its final part is completed from the germline J gene. This chain joins TRBV15 and TRBJ1-2, with D tentatively TRBD1 (6 bases). V was pared by 6 bases and J by 0 bases, with 11 bases between. CDR3 length equals 14 residues. Looked up from germline, CDR1 is SGHND and CDR2 is FRSKSL. Incomplete CDR3 DNA: TGTGCCAGCAGCTTGGACAGTACAAACTCCGACTACACC. It specifies CASSLDSTNSDYT. In full, the CDR3 is CASSLDSTNSDYTF.

About this clone: All gene names here are mouse names. Sequencing ends 1 residue short of the CDR3 end; the germline J gene provides the rest. The chain recombines TRBV26 with TRBJ2-4; 9 nucleotides line up with TRBD2. The J segment lost 2 bases and the V segment lost 6 bases, leaving 3 bases of the junction unmatched. The CDR3 consists of 14 residues. The germline CDR1 and CDR2 sequences are KGHPV and FQNQEV (reference sequence). The CDR3 region is CASRWTGVQNTLYF. Partial CDR3 DNA: TGTGCCAGCAGATGGACTGGGGTTCAAAACACCTTGTAC.

Comments on this clone: The gene symbols are mouse symbols. The read comes to an end 1 residue before the CDR3 does, leaving the germline J gene to fill in the end. The V gene is TRBV13-1, the J gene TRBJ2-7; no clear D. The CDR3 sequence is 12 residues long. Germline CDR1 reads NSHNY; CDR2 reads SYGAGN. V lost 0 bases and J 2 bases, leaving 3 bases between the germline ends. The CDR3 bases that were read are TGTGCCAGCAGTGATGAGCCCTATGAACAGTAC. Protein: CASSDEPYEQY. The whole CDR3 is CASSDEPYEQYF.

As to this clone: Mouse germline and gene names are used. The read terminates 1 residue before the CDR3 end, so the remaining end is supplied by the germline J gene. This chain links TRBV26 with TRBJ1-1, with D hard to call. Germline CDR1 KGHPV, CDR2 FQNQEV (reference sequence). Deletions cut 0 bases from V and 2 bases from J, with 4 bases between. The CDR3 runs 13 residues. The CDR3 region is CASSLSPNTEVFF. The covered CDR3 bases are TGTGCCAGCAGTCTGTCGCCCAACACAGAAGTCTTC. Filled out from reference TRBV26 and TRBJ1-1, the complete variable domain reads NSKVIQTPRYLVKGQGQKAKMRCIPEKGHPVVFWYQQNKNNEFKFLINFQNQEVLQQIDMTEKRFSAECPSNSPCSLEIQSSEAGDSALYLCASSLSPNTEVFFGKGTRLTVV.

A few counts support this clone. Genes and germline come from the mouse. The read gets to within 1 residue of the CDR3 end, and the germline J gene fills in the rest. This chain joins TRBV26 and TRBJ1-3; D possibly corresponds to TRBD1 (6 bases). Trimming took off 1 base at V and 2 bases at J, with 6 bases between the two ends. The germline gives CDR1 KGHPV, CDR2 FQNQEV (reference sequence). The CDR3 runs 14 residues. The CDR3 bases that were read are TGTGCCAGCAGTCTGTACAGGGCTGGAAATACGCTCTAT. Encoded protein: CASSLYRAGNTLY. The full CDR3 sequence reads CASSLYRAGNTLYF.

This clone has more than one count but fewer than ten. Each gene name is a mouse one. The CDR3 extends 1 residue past the end of the read, so its final part is completed from the germline J gene. V usage is TRBV26 and J usage is TRBJ1-4; 9 bases agree with TRBD1. This CDR3 has 15 amino acids. The ends lost 5 bases at V and 3 bases at J; junction bases unmatched: 4. Looked up from germline, CDR1 is KGHPV and CDR2 is FQNQEV (reference sequence). Partial CDR3 DNA: TGTGCCAGCAGTGCGGGACAGGGTACCAACGAAAGATTATTT. Its protein is CASSAGQGTNERLF. The entire CDR3 sequence reads CASSAGQGTNERLFF.

To note about this clone: Each gene name is a mouse one. The missing CDR3 end, 1 residue past where the read stops, is filled in from the germline J gene. This chain uses TRBV1 with TRBJ2-4; TRBD2 is a possible D gene (5 bases). Germline values: CDR1 NSQYPW, CDR2 LRSPGD (reference sequence). This CDR3 has 13 amino acids. The germline V and J ends were trimmed by 0 bases and 6 bases, with 7 bases remaining between them. This CDR3 is CTCSADPGNTLYF. The CDR3 bases that were read are TGCACCTGCAGTGCAGATCCTGGGAACACCTTGTAC.

This clone was found a few times. The genes are named according to mouse. The CDR3 end falls 1 residue outside the read, so it is completed with the germline J gene. This chain connects TRBV13-1 to TRBJ2-3; D is unclear. V was cut by 1 base and J by 0 bases, with 3 bases left in between. CDR1 NSHNY and CDR2 SYGAGN come from the germline V gene. This CDR3 is 13 amino acids long. The chain's CDR3 is CASSDTSAETLYF. Incomplete CDR3 DNA: TGTGCCAGCAGTGATACCAGTGCAGAAACGCTGTAT.

On this clone itself: Each gene name is a mouse one. The DNA read from the CDR3 is TGCACCTGCAGTGCGACTGGGGGGGCCTATGCTGAGCAGTTC. Translation: CTCSATGGAYAEQF. The complete CDR3 sequence is CTCSATGGAYAEQFF. The chain couples TRBV1 to TRBJ2-1, with 12 bases identical to TRBD2. The read falls 1 residue short of the CDR3 end, and the missing part is taken from the germline J gene. Germline CDR1 is NSQYPW and CDR2 is LRSPGD (reference sequence). This CDR3 spans 15 amino acids. Trimming at V came to 3 bases and at J to 3 bases, leaving 0 bases not matched to a gene.